Shown below are 24 T cell receptor beta chains from a single sample sequenced in a study of PD-L1 blockade in urothelial cancer (dated by TCRdb to about 2017). Library preparation was by the immunoSEQ multiplex PCR assay. What TCRdb holds here is the immuneACCESS table cut down to in-frame rearrangements. Part of the clones is not present; checked against another copy, under half of the missing clones reflect an unresolved V gene, and the others are unexplained. The sample contains about 72,000 clones, more than 75% of them found a single time. The top ten clonotypes cover 14% to 15% of the sample. Interpreted using the paper, the time point label stands for: pretreatment peripheral blood. The sample was PBMCs, taken around atezolizumab (anti-PD-L1) treatment. These receptors were obtained from a man aged 55 to 70 with urothelial cancer.

In DNA form, the CDR3 reads TGTGCCAGCTCACCACCGGCAGGGTGGGGAAACACCATATATTTT. It codes for CASSPPAGWGNTIYF. The chain uses TRBV18 and TRBJ1-3, with D perhaps matching TRBD1 (5 bases). CDR3 size: 15 residues. The germline CDR1 and CDR2 sequences are KGHSH and LQKENI. With 0 bases removed from V and 4 bases from J, the gap between germline ends came to 10 bases.

Notes on this clone: Other DNA sequences in the same sample also yield this CDR3. The chain is built from TRBV15 and TRBJ2-7; maybe TRBD2 (7 bases). From germline, CDR1 is LNHNV and CDR2 YYDKDF (reference sequence). V was pared by 0 bases and J by 4 bases, with 13 bases between. There are 15 residues in the CDR3. CDR3 residues: CATSREGGGGYEQYF. The CDR3 DNA follows: TGTGCCACCAGCAGAGAAGGGGGGGGAGGGTACGAGCAGTACTTC.

This sequence joins TRBV14 and TRBJ2-2; TRBD2 might be the D (6 bases). CDR1 is SGHDN and CDR2 is FVKESK in the germline V gene. This CDR3 has 15 amino acids. V was cut by 6 bases and J by 5 bases, with 16 bases left in between. In DNA, the CDR3 is TGTGCCAGCAGGAACACCGGGACTGAGACCGGGGAGCTGTTTTTT. Its translation: CASRNTGTETGELFF. Variable domain in full (rest from reference TRBV14 and TRBJ2-2): EAGVTQFPSHSVIEKGQTVTLRCDPISGHDNLYWYRRVMGKEIKFLLHFVKESKQDESGMPNNRFLAERTGGTYSTLKVQPAELEDSGVYFCASRNTGTETGELFFGEGSRLTVL.

This clone has just a few counts. The rearrangement joins TRBV25-1 to TRBJ1-6; tentative D call: TRBD1 (6 bases). Trimming removed 4 bases at V and 7 bases at J, with 14 bases between. The germline gives CDR1 MGHDK, CDR2 SYGVNS. The CDR3 sequence is 15 residues long. The CDR3 spells CASSVGGHWNSPLHF. CDR3 bases: TGTGCCAGCAGTGTTGGGGGACATTGGAATTCACCCCTCCACTTT.

This chain joins TRBV6-1 and TRBJ1-2, with a possible D match to TRBD1 (6 bases). Germline V gene lookup returns CDR1 MNHNS and CDR2 SASEGT. This CDR3 is built from 13 residues. The V end lost 4 bases, the J end lost 6 bases, and 12 bases lay between the germline ends. The DNA for the CDR3 is TGTGCCAGCAGTGTTCGACAGGACAATGGCTACACCTTC. Protein sequence: CASSVRQDNGYTF.

This chain connects TRBV7-2 to TRBJ1-6; possibly TRBD1 for D (6 bases). There are 17 residues in the CDR3. V was pared by 5 bases and J by 9 bases, with 23 bases between. Germline CDR1 is SGHTA and CDR2 is FQGNSA. The CDR3 DNA is TGTGCCAGCAGCCCTCCCGCCTGGGGGCCGGGGACTTCACCCCTCCACTTT. Amino acids: CASSPPAWGPGTSPLHF. Full variable domain (remainder filled in from reference TRBV7-2 and TRBJ1-6): GAGVSQSPSNKVTEKGKDVELRCDPISGHTALYWYRQSLGQGLEFLIYFQGNSAPDKSGLPSDRFSAERTGGSVSTLTIQRTQQEDSAVYLCASSPPAWGPGTSPLHFGNGTRLTVT.

The chain recombines TRBV7-2 with TRBJ2-7; tentative D call: TRBD2 (6 bases). This CDR3 comprises 14 residues. Trimming cost V 2 bases and J 7 bases, with 15 bases left between them. Germline CDR1 SGHTA, CDR2 FQGNSA. The CDR3 here is CASSLSLASGEQYF. The DNA for the CDR3 is TGTGCCAGCAGCTTATCACTAGCATCCGGTGAGCAGTACTTC.

This rearrangement joins TRBV9 to TRBJ1-1; unclear D gene. Germline loops: CDR1 SGDLS, CDR2 YYNGEE. The CDR3 covers 15 residues. With 0 bases removed from V and 1 base from J, the gap between germline ends came to 10 bases. The CDR3 sequence: CASSVGDQPNTEAFF. The CDR3 DNA follows: TGTGCCAGCAGCGTAGGAGATCAACCGAACACTGAAGCTTTCTTT.

The chain carries TRBV5-6 and TRBJ1-6, with 9 bases aligning to TRBD1. Germline V gene sequence: CDR1 SGHDT, CDR2 YYEEEE. Trimming removed 3 bases from V and 6 bases from J; junction bases left unmatched: 13. The CDR3 runs 18 residues. In DNA form, the CDR3 reads TGTGCCAGCAGCTCAGACAGGGGGTATCGGTCCCTTAATTCACCCCTCCACTTT. It yields the protein CASSSDRGYRSLNSPLHF. The full variable domain, with the rest looked up from reference TRBV5-6 and TRBJ1-6, is DAGVTQSPTHLIKTRGQQVTLRCSPKSGHDTVSWYQQALGQGPQFIFQYYEEEERQRGNFPDRFSGHQFPNYSSELNVNALLLGDSALYLCASSSDRGYRSLNSPLHFGNGTRLTVT.

Here the CDR3 reads CASSPRGSEDTQYF. CDR3 DNA sequence: TGTGCCAGCTCACCACGAGGGTCGGAAGATACGCAGTATTTT. This sequence joins TRBV18 and TRBJ2-3; weak D call: TRBD2 (5 bases). Germline V lookup: CDR1 KGHSH, CDR2 LQKENI. The V and J ends lost 1 base and 5 bases respectively, with 10 bases between them. The CDR3 extends over 14 amino acids.

The J gene is TRBJ1-2, the V gene TRBV29-1; the D gene is possibly TRBD1 (5 bases). Germline V gives CDR1 SQVTM, CDR2 ANQGSEA. CDR3 length equals 13 residues. The V end was cut by 3 bases, the J end by 8 bases, with 16 bases between. For the CDR3, the DNA is TGCAGCGTTGATTCCAGCGGGGCCAGGGGCTACACCTTC. Protein sequence: CSVDSSGARGYTF. The entire variable domain, with the rest obtained from reference TRBV29-1 and TRBJ1-2, is as follows: SAVISQKPSRDICQRGTSLTIQCQVDSQVTMMFWYRQQPGQSLTLIATANQGSEATYESGFVIDKFPISRPNLTFSTLTVSNMSPEDSSIYLCSVDSSGARGYTFGSGTRLTVV.

The J gene is TRBJ2-5, the V gene TRBV5-1; possible D gene TRBD2, 5 bases. This CDR3 comprises 14 residues. V was trimmed by 2 bases and J by 4 bases, leaving 12 bases between them. Per germline, CDR1 SGHRS and CDR2 YFSETQ. This chain's CDR3 is CASSLGRAVETQYF. As DNA, the CDR3 is TGCGCCAGCAGCTTAGGGCGGGCGGTAGAGACCCAGTACTTC.

The V call is TRBV19, the J call TRBJ2-7, with 9 bases identical to TRBD1. V lost 4 bases, J lost 2 bases, and 3 bases stayed unmatched. The CDR3 is made up of 14 amino acids. Germline V gives CDR1 LNHDA, CDR2 SQIVND (reference sequence). CDR3 sequence reads: CASSTTGGPYEQYF. The CDR3 DNA reads TGTGCCAGTAGTACGACAGGGGGGCCCTACGAGCAGTACTTC.

The chain joins TRBV5-1 to TRBJ2-5; TRBD2 matches at 10 bases. J was trimmed by 7 bases and V by 0 bases; bases with no gene match: 3. This CDR3 region has 14 residues. Germline assignment: CDR1 SGHRS and CDR2 YFSETQ. CDR3 DNA sequence: TGCGCCAGCAGCTTGGATGCTAGCGGGGGGACCCAGTACTTC. Translating gives CASSLDASGGTQYF.

The J gene is TRBJ2-5, the V gene TRBV14, with 11 bases that match TRBD1. The V segment lost 4 bases and the J segment 5 bases; nucleotides outside the gene matches: 6. Germline loops: CDR1 SGHDN, CDR2 FVKESK. This CDR3 comprises 15 residues. CDR3 sequence reads: CASSPWTGGQETQYF. The CDR3 nucleotides are TGTGCCAGCAGCCCTTGGACAGGGGGCCAGGAGACCCAGTACTTC.

The V call is TRBV7-9, the J call TRBJ2-2, with TRBD1 matching over 10 bases. The CDR3 sequence is 14 residues long. V was pared by 8 bases and J by 6 bases, with 6 bases of the junction left unmatched. The V gene's germline CDR1 is SEHNR and CDR2 FQNEAQ (reference sequence). DNA of the CDR3: TGTGCCAGCCGAGGGACAGGGGTGGCCGGGGAGCTGTTTTTT. Translation: CASRGTGVAGELFF.

The V call is TRBV30, the J call TRBJ1-6, with D possibly being TRBD1 (6 bases). CDR3 size: 16 residues. V was shortened by 0 bases and J by 7 bases, with 16 bases between the two germline ends. Germline CDR1 GTSNPN, CDR2 SVGIG (reference sequence). The CDR3 sequence is CAWSVRGGHLNSPLHF. As DNA, the CDR3 is TGTGCCTGGAGTGTACGGGGGGGACACCTAAATTCACCCCTCCACTTT. Combining the CDR3 with reference TRBV30 and TRBJ1-6 gives the whole variable domain SQTIHQWPATLVQPVGSPLSLECTVEGTSNPNLYWYRQAAGRGLQLLFYSVGIGQISSEVPQNLSASRPQDRQFILSSKKLLLSDSGFYLCAWSVRGGHLNSPLHFGNGTRLTVT.

CDR3 protein: CASSLEGTGGGTQYF. CDR3 nucleotides: TGTGCCAGCAGCTTAGAGGGGACAGGGGGAGGTACGCAGTATTTT. This chain connects TRBV7-2 to TRBJ2-3; 11 bases line up with TRBD1. Germline trimming cut 1 base from V and 8 bases from J; bases unmatched to any gene: 5. Germline CDR1 SGHTA, CDR2 FQGNSA. This CDR3 is 15 amino acids long.

This sequence joins TRBV27 and TRBJ2-1, with 10 bases fitting TRBD2. The CDR3 is 15 residues long. V shed 2 bases and J 3 bases; nucleotides not matched to a gene: 1. Germline V CDR1 and CDR2: MNHEY, SMNVEV (reference sequence). The CDR3, as DNA: TGTGCCAGCAGTTTACTAGCGGGGGACTACAATGAGCAGTTCTTC. This sequence encodes CASSLLAGDYNEQFF.

The V and J genes are TRBV15 and TRBJ2-6, with D tentatively TRBD1 (6 bases). From germline, CDR1 is LNHNV and CDR2 YYDKDF (reference sequence). V lost 1 base and J lost 4, with 14 bases in between. The CDR3 loop spans 17 amino acids. This chain's CDR3 is CATSRGTGTGGANVLTF. The CDR3, as DNA: TGTGCCACCAGCAGAGGAACAGGGACGGGGGGGGCCAACGTCCTGACTTTC.

This chain joins TRBV7-8 and TRBJ1-2; maybe TRBD1 (5 bases). The CDR3 spans 16 residues. Germline-derived CDR1 and CDR2 are SGHVS and FQNEAQ. V lost 4 bases, J lost 1 base, and 16 bases lay in between. CDR3 in amino acids: CASSSLGHAGNYGYTF. CDR3 nucleotides: TGTGCCAGCAGCTCTCTTGGACACGCTGGTAACTATGGCTACACCTTC.

The CDR3 DNA sequence: TGCGCCAGCAGCCAAGATCTAACTAGCGGGGGGATCGGGGAGCTGTTTTTT. This gives the protein CASSQDLTSGGIGELFF. V gene TRBV4-3 combines with J gene TRBJ2-2, with TRBD2 matching 12 bases. The CDR3 has 17 residues. J gave up 7 bases and V 0 bases, and 6 bases lay outside the gene matches. Germline V gene sequence: CDR1 LGHNA, CDR2 YSLEER.

This chain joins TRBV2 and TRBJ2-5; 8 bases map to TRBD2. The V gene end was trimmed by 6 bases and the J gene end by 5 bases; junction bases not matched to a gene: 14. This CDR3 has 16 residues. The germline V gene encodes CDR1 SNHLY and CDR2 FYNNEI. CDR3 sequence: CASRFGAGGGRETQYF. For the CDR3, the DNA is TGTGCCAGCAGATTCGGGGCGGGGGGAGGTCGGGAGACCCAGTACTTC.

This chain uses TRBV28 with TRBJ1-3; TRBD1 aligns across 8 bases. V lost 6 bases, J lost 4 bases, and 5 bases stayed unmatched. The germline gives CDR1 MDHEN, CDR2 SYDVKM. The CDR3 consists of 14 residues. CDR3 loop: CASSQGQGGNTIYF. The CDR3 DNA reads TGTGCCAGCAGCCAAGGACAGGGCGGAAACACCATATATTTT.